This T cell receptor beta chain was sequenced during a study of blood T cell repertoires in COVID-19. Study overall: Whether acute or convalescent, the COVID-19 samples came from the United States, Italy and Spain. PBMCs, B-cell-depleted T cells, or T cells were the source of the cDNA or gDNA that made up the material.

Methods used by the authors: Estimates of nucleated cell counts were drawn from the amplification of reference gene primers. Sequenced by immunoSEQ multiplex PCR; TCRdb stores in-frame clones only, minus some. That table supplies the V and J calls and clone size; D and trimming were determined from the DNA. The sample comprises a few hundred thousand clones, approximately 85% of which are singletons, and 4.5% to 5.5% rests with the top ten. The V gene lost 6 bases and the J gene lost 9 bases, with 20 bases spanning the gap. Germline values: CDR1 MDHEN, CDR2 SYDVKM. The CDR3 extends over 14 amino acids.

Sequenced: peripheral blood. The TCR originated in a man aged 45-65 years with active or convalescent COVID-19. The V gene is TRBV28, the J gene TRBJ2-5, with TRBD2 as a possible D gene (6 bases). The CDR3 nucleotides are TGTGCCAGCAGAACCGGGACTCCTACGGGAGCCCAGTACTTC. The encoded protein is CASRTGTPTGAQYF.